This entry describes one T cell receptor beta chain. This clonotype showed up just a few times. Its antigen target is currently unknown. Base qualities are not at hand, and no much larger clone is one base apart. TCR beta VDJ combination and CDR3 sequence profiling used genomic DNA as the template. TCR repertoire sequencing was run on an Illumina HiSeq 2000. The authors' pipeline ran thus. TRBV/TRBJ rearrangement plots, CDR3 size and DJ length profiles, and Simpson's diversity index were used to assess repertoires. Whichever DNA sequence was most abundant in the deep sequencing data was defined as the immunodominant clone. CDR3 amino acid sequences were checked for sharing between subjects and were compared against published repertoires and the VDJdb database. The public reads were reprocessed in TCRdb via fastp at Q25 and MiXCR, keeping in-frame beta chains. When rows share a CDR3 protein, they turn into one entry using the most common DNA and genes. The V and J calls here are based on TCRdb, not the publication. The sample table lists approximately 120,000 distinct CDR3 sequences, nearly 40% of them with a count of one. The top ten constitute roughly 2.7% of the sample.

The sample comes from a study of CD8+CD57+ T cells in acquired aplastic anemia (dated by TCRdb to the late 2010s). Background for the entire study: On average, sorted CD4+ and CD8+ cells yielded around 3.4 ug of extracted DNA, with a range of roughly 0.18 to 30 ug. CD8+CD57+ expansion was defined as a frequency above the mean frequency observed in healthy subjects. What the research found in general, with its limitations: Although under 35 CD8+ CDR3 sequences were shared by patients and controls, these sequences appeared highly expressed in patients and within the immunodominant clones of patients. Patients and healthy controls showed no significant difference in CD8+ Simpson's diversity (P=0.060).

Patients chosen for sequencing had shown expansion of CD8+CD57+ cells by flow cytometry. Severe acquired aplastic anemia was diagnosed in all patients according to International Study of Aplastic Anemia and Agranulocytosis and Camitta criteria. No therapy had been received by the patients at the time of blood sampling. The study deep-sequenced TCR repertoires of sorted CD4+ and CD8+ blood T cells from severe aplastic anemia patients and healthy subjects. In the USA, patient enrollment took place under clinicaltrials.gov protocols 00001620, 01623167, 00001397, 00071045, 00081523 and 00961064. Ficoll-Paque density gradient centrifugation was used to isolate peripheral blood mononuclear cells. Before DNA was extracted, CD4+ and CD8+ T cells were sorted using either FACS or magnetic beads. The V end loses 5 bases and the J end loses 7 bases, and a stretch of 8 bases separates them. As encoded in the germline V gene (reference sequence), CDR1 is LNHNV while CDR2 is YYDKDF. The CDR3 sequence holds 12 residues, the cysteine and phenylalanine included. This entry keeps only the CDR3 DNA: 36 bases, framed from base 1.

This chain joins TRBV15 to TRBJ1-4; a confident D gene designation cannot be given. Sequenced input: sorted CD4+, CD8+, or CD8+CD57+ T cells (not recorded which) from PBMCs. The clonotype comes from a human donor with aplastic anemia. The CDR3 reads as follows: CATSYTGEKLFF. Here is the DNA: TGTGCCACCAGCTACACGGGTGAAAAACTGTTTTTT.